These 19 T cell receptor beta chains came from one sample sequenced in a study. TCRdb processed the 5' RACE reads anew with MiXCR; each CDR3 protein has one entry. The sample holds under 9,500 distinct CDR3 sequences, about 45% seen once. Cells sorted as Tregs were CD4+, CD25+ and CD127-/low. The sequencing sample was made of Tregs sorted from a lymph node. Receptors were obtained from a female donor with breast cancer.

The chain uses TRBV29-1 and TRBJ1-2; 7 bases are a match to TRBD1. Germline CDR1 SQVTM, CDR2 ANQGSEA. The CDR3 runs to 11 residues. CDR3 coding DNA: TGCACGACGACAGGGTCGAATGGCTACACCTTC. It encodes CTTTGSNGYTF.

The chain uses TRBV29-1 and TRBJ2-2, with 8 bases fitting TRBD2. This CDR3 spans 14 amino acids. With V trimmed by 6 bases and J by 2 bases, 5 bases remained unmatched. The germline gives CDR1 SQVTM, CDR2 ANQGSEA. The CDR3 region is CSVLLAVNTGELFF. Here the CDR3 DNA reads TGCAGCGTCCTACTAGCGGTAAACACCGGGGAGCTGTTTTTT.

The chain carries TRBV6-5 and TRBJ1-2; perhaps TRBD1 as D (5 bases). V lost 6 bases, J lost 5 bases, and 19 bases lay in between. The CDR3 is made up of 15 amino acids. The germline gives CDR1 MNHEY, CDR2 SVGAGI. Here the CDR3 DNA reads TGTGCCAGCAGCCCCTTCGGGACTCTCAGATATGGCTACACCTTC. This gives the protein CASSPFGTLRYGYTF.

The chain joins TRBV7-9 to TRBJ1-5; no reliable D call. Germline lookup yields CDR1 SEHNR and CDR2 FQNEAQ (reference sequence). Trimming removed 4 bases at V and 0 bases at J, with 4 bases between. The CDR3 loop spans 13 amino acids. For the CDR3, the DNA is TGTGCCAGCAGCTCTAATAGCAATCAGCCCCAGCATTTT. Its translation is CASSSNSNQPQHF.

The gene calls are TRBV12-3 or TRBV12-4 and TRBJ2-5; 8 nucleotides match TRBD2. With V trimmed by 3 bases and J by 3 bases, 6 bases remained unmatched. The CDR3 has 15 residues. Here the CDR3 DNA reads TGTGCCAGCAGTTTCAGCAGCGGGGGAGAAGAGACCCAGTACTTC. Its translation is CASSFSSGGEETQYF.

The rearrangement joins TRBV11-3 to TRBJ2-7; TRBD1 agrees at 8 bases. Unmatched junction bases numbered 3, after V lost 2 bases and J lost 0 bases. The CDR3 loop spans 15 amino acids. The V gene's germline CDR1 is SGHNT and CDR2 YENEEA. DNA for the CDR3: TGTGCCAGCAGCTTATGGGACAGGAGCTCCTACGAGCAGTACTTC. This codes for CASSLWDRSSYEQYF.

Of note for this clonotype: Sequence at one end of the junction differs from germline and may be a read error. This rearrangement joins TRBV10-2 to TRBJ2-7; TRBD2 aligns across 13 bases. Germline CDR1 WSHSY, CDR2 SAAADI. The CDR3 consists of 15 residues. The CDR3 reads CASSYGTSGAYEQYF. For the CDR3, the DNA is TGTGCCAGCAGTTACGGGACTAGCGGGGCCTACGAGCAGTACTTC.

This clonotype has a handful of counts. V is TRBV9 and J is TRBJ2-1; 8 bases agree with TRBD2. V gave up 2 bases and J gave up 2 bases; unmatched junction bases: 6. Germline CDR1 and CDR2: SGDLS and YYNGEE. This CDR3 is 16 amino acids long. The CDR3 is CASSVGSGSAYNEQFF. The DNA of the CDR3 is TGTGCCAGCAGCGTGGGCAGCGGGAGCGCCTACAATGAGCAGTTCTTC.

The chain joins TRBV7-3 to TRBJ2-2, with 7 bases aligning to TRBD2. Germline CDR1 is SGHTA and CDR2 is FQGTGA. V lost 1 base to trimming and J lost 7 bases; unmatched junction nucleotides: 21. The CDR3 length is 20 residues. The CDR3 loop reads CASSLNPFSLAEMKIGELFF. The CDR3 coding sequence is TGTGCCAGCAGCTTAAACCCCTTTAGTCTAGCGGAAATGAAGATCGGGGAGCTGTTTTTT.

The rearrangement links TRBV20-1 to TRBJ2-5; TRBD2 aligns across 9 bases. The CDR3 length is 15 residues. In germline, CDR1 is DFQATT, CDR2 SNEGSKA (reference sequence). Trimming took 2 bases from V and 4 from J; bases not matched to a gene: 8. CDR3 DNA sequence: TGCAGTGCTAGATCCAGCGGGAGGACCACAGAGACCCAGTACTTC. The encoded protein is CSARSSGRTTETQYF.

This clonotype appeared a single time. The CDR3 DNA follows: TGTGCCAGCAGCTTTTGGGACAGGGGGCTGGAGACCCAGTACTTC. Translated: CASSFWDRGLETQYF. This rearrangement joins TRBV11-3 to TRBJ2-5; 12 bases are shared with TRBD1. This CDR3 is 15 amino acids long. V was pared by 3 bases and J by 5 bases, with 4 bases of the junction left unmatched. The germline gives CDR1 SGHNT, CDR2 YENEEA.

This clonotype was counted only a few times. The chain employs TRBV4-1 and TRBJ1-1; unclear D gene. The CDR3 sequence is 15 residues long. V lost 3 bases and J 4 bases, leaving 15 bases between the germline ends. Germline values: CDR1 MGHRA, CDR2 YSYEKL. The CDR3 DNA is TGCGCCAGCAGCCACACTTTTTCGGGCGGCACTGAAGCTTTCTTT. Translated, it gives CASSHTFSGGTEAFF.

With respect to this clonotype: This may arise from a read error, as a much more abundant clone is one base away. The chain couples TRBV4-1 to TRBJ1-6; 9 positions match TRBD1. Per the germline V gene, CDR1 is MGHRA and CDR2 is YSYEKL. CDR3 length: 15 amino acids. The CDR3 sequence is CAGSQEGQGGSPLHF. CDR3 coding DNA: TGCGCCGGCAGCCAGGAGGGACAGGGTGGTTCACCCCTCCACTTT.

A few counts support this clonotype. The chain carries TRBV20-1 and TRBJ2-7, with 9 nucleotides matching TRBD1. CDR3 length equals 15 residues. Germline V gene sequence: CDR1 DFQATT, CDR2 SNEGSKA (reference sequence). V was pared by 3 bases and J by 3 bases, with 9 bases of the junction left unmatched. In nucleotides, the CDR3 is TGCAGTGCTAGTCCCCGGGACAGGGAACTCTACGAGCAGTACTTC. Translation: CSASPRDRELYEQYF.

The chain is built from TRBV7-9 and TRBJ2-5, with 12 positions matching TRBD2. Per germline, CDR1 SEHNR and CDR2 FQNEAQ (reference sequence). The CDR3 extends over 16 amino acids. With 5 bases clipped from V and 1 base from J, the junction kept 5 bases outside the gene matches. The CDR3 sequence: CASSQGTSGSQETQYF. The DNA for the CDR3 is TGTGCCAGCAGCCAGGGGACTAGCGGGTCCCAAGAGACCCAGTACTTC.

V is TRBV7-9 and J is TRBJ2-1, with D maybe TRBD2 (6 bases). Germline V gene lookup returns CDR1 SEHNR and CDR2 FQNEAQ (reference sequence). The CDR3 is 14 amino acids. Trimming stripped 3 bases from V and 6 bases from J, with 12 bases between. The CDR3 sequence: CASSFDGRPNEQFF. The CDR3 DNA is TGTGCCAGCAGCTTTGATGGGAGGCCCAATGAGCAGTTCTTC.

This clonotype was counted once. This chain uses TRBV5-6 with TRBJ1-2; 7 nucleotides match TRBD1. The CDR3 totals 13 residues. CDR1 is SGHDT, CDR2 YYEEEE, per germline. The V and J ends lost 4 bases and 6 bases, in that order; junction bases with no gene match: 6. The CDR3 nucleotides are TGTGCCAGCAGCCTCGGGACAGCGGATGGCTACACCTTC. Its protein product is CASSLGTADGYTF.

This clonotype was seen a few times. The gene calls are TRBV6-2 or TRBV6-3 and TRBJ2-7, with no clear D. Germline values: CDR1 MNHEY, CDR2 SVGEGT. Deletions cut 5 bases from V and 4 bases from J, with 9 bases between. The CDR3 is 12 amino acids. The CDR3 coding sequence is TGTGCCAGCAGTCTTTCGGAATACGAGCAGTACTTC. Amino acid sequence: CASSLSEYEQYF.

J is TRBJ1-2 and V is TRBV29-1; D may be TRBD1 (5 bases). From germline, CDR1 is SQVTM and CDR2 ANQGSEA. V was shortened by 7 bases and J by 4 bases, with 22 bases between the two germline ends. This CDR3 comprises 15 residues. DNA for the CDR3: TGCAGCGGTTCGGGACTCTCGGAAGTCATCTATGGCTACACCTTC. Residues: CSGSGLSEVIYGYTF.